This T cell receptor (beta chain) was obtained from a study of blood T cell repertoires in COVID-19. The assay was immunoSEQ multiplex PCR, and TCRdb's table has in-frame clones only and misses some. The sample gives 50,000 to 60,000 clones, over 80% of which show up once; roughly 3.6% is in the top ten. Trimming shortened V by 3 bases and J by 5 bases, and 14 bases separated the two germline ends. The CDR3 is made up of 14 amino acids. Looked up from germline, CDR1 is DFQATT and CDR2 is SNEGSKA (reference sequence). This clone appeared a single time. This sequence was found in a man between 40 and 49 years old with COVID-19, enrolled during active disease. The chain carries TRBV20-1 and TRBJ1-5; TRBD1 might be the D (6 bases). Sequenced: peripheral blood. CDR3 coding DNA: TGCAGTGCTAGTTTCGCAGGGGCTGATCAGCCCCAGCATTTT. It yields the protein CSASFAGADQPQHF.